The entry below describes one TCR beta chain. Its antigen is currently unknown. After extraction with the RNeasy kit, roughly 0.45 to 1 ug of the RNA was reverse transcribed using random hexamers. The authors amplified TCR beta CDR3 across 54 Vbeta and 13 Jbeta using immunoSEQ multiplex PCR. TCRdb analysed the immunoSEQ multiplex PCR reads with MiXCR anew, one entry per CDR3 protein. The table includes around 150,000 distinct CDR3 sequences, approximately 95% detected once. The sample belongs to a study of CD8 T cells in Susac syndrome. In germline, CDR1 is SQVTM, CDR2 ANQGSEA. The J segment lost 3 bases and the V segment lost 5 bases, leaving 0 bases of the junction unmatched. The CDR3 covers 13 residues. Study-wide points: The study conceded that its TCR sequencing and HLA analysis involved relatively few individuals.

This TCR was sampled from a human donor with Susac syndrome. The sample taken for sequencing was CD4+ T cells from PBMCs. The chain has TRBV29-1 and TRBJ2-2; 10 positions agree with TRBD2. The CDR3 DNA reads as TGCAGCGTTCTAGCGGGAGACACCGGGGAGCTGTTTTTT. Encoded protein: CSVLAGDTGELFF.